These 16 T cell receptor beta chains share one sample of origin, sequenced in a study of shared clonotypes between healthy human individuals. The assay was immunoSEQ multiplex PCR, and TCRdb's table has in-frame clones only and misses some. The table includes under 600,000 clones, roughly 98% detected once. Naivety among CD8 cells was defined by CD45RO negativity and positive CCR7 selection, thereby excluding terminally differentiated effector memory CD45RA+ cells. Specimen: naive CD8+ T cells sorted from blood. These receptors came from a man aged 25-45 years in good health.

This sequence joins TRBV4-1 and TRBJ2-7; 7 bases align to TRBD1. CDR1 MGHRA and CDR2 YSYEKL come from the germline V gene. J lost 0 bases, V lost 1 base, and 6 bases had no gene match. The CDR3 contains 16 residues. CDR3 nucleotides: TGCGCCAGCAGCCAAGCTCCGGCAGGGGGCTCCTACGAGCAGTACTTC. Protein product: CASSQAPAGGSYEQYF.

V gene TRBV27 combines with J gene TRBJ2-5, with TRBD2 matching 13 bases. V shed 4 bases and J 5 bases; nucleotides not matched to a gene: 7. CDR1 MNHEY and CDR2 SMNVEV come from the germline V gene (reference sequence). The CDR3 has 16 amino acids. CDR3 bases: TGTGCCAGCAGTTCCAGGACTAGCGGGAGTTGGGAGACCCAGTACTTC. This codes for CASSSRTSGSWETQYF.

This chain joins TRBV2 and TRBJ2-2, with D unclear. V was clipped by 9 bases and J by 0 bases, with 8 bases between them. Germline V gene lookup returns CDR1 SNHLY and CDR2 FYNNEI. The CDR3 loop spans 13 amino acids. In DNA, the CDR3 is TGTGCCAGATTCGAGCCGAACACCGGGGAGCTGTTTTTT. Translated, it gives CARFEPNTGELFF.

The rearrangement uses TRBV18 and TRBJ2-5, with D possibly being TRBD1 (6 bases). V lost 0 bases and J lost 3, with 23 bases in between. The length of the CDR3 is 19 residues. From germline, CDR1 is KGHSH and CDR2 LQKENI. CDR3 bases: TGTGCCAGCTCACCACCGTTAATAACCATCAGGGGCATGGAAGAGACCCAGTACTTC. It translates to CASSPPLITIRGMEETQYF.

The rearrangement uses TRBV30 and TRBJ2-7, with TRBD1 matching 8 bases. This CDR3 region has 12 residues. V shed 4 bases, J shed 2 bases, and the junction held 1 base outside the gene matches. The germline V gene encodes CDR1 GTSNPN and CDR2 SVGIG (reference sequence). CDR3 region: CAWMGQAYEQYF. The CDR3 DNA follows: TGTGCCTGGATGGGACAGGCCTACGAGCAGTACTTC.

The genes are TRBV29-1 and TRBJ2-1; perhaps TRBD2 as D (5 bases). CDR1 SQVTM and CDR2 ANQGSEA come from the germline V gene. The V end lost 0 bases, the J end lost 4 bases, and 10 bases lay between the germline ends. CDR3 length: 14 amino acids. CDR3 coding DNA: TGCAGCGTTGAAGAAGCTGAGCGGTACAATGAGCAGTTCTTC. Translation gives CSVEEAERYNEQFF.

The V call is TRBV6-6, the J call TRBJ1-1, with a possible D match to TRBD1 (5 bases). The CDR3 extends over 15 amino acids. The germline gives CDR1 MNHNY, CDR2 SVGAGI (reference sequence). V was clipped by 2 bases and J by 4 bases, with 14 bases between them. The DNA of the CDR3 is TGTGCCAGCAGTTACGAAAGGGGCGTCGTCACTGAAGCTTTCTTT. Translating it yields CASSYERGVVTEAFF.

V is TRBV11-2 and J is TRBJ2-2; a weak D match, TRBD2 (6 bases). Germline CDR1 SGHAT, CDR2 FQNNGV. V lost 4 bases and J 2 bases, leaving 23 bases between the germline ends. The CDR3 has 19 residues. CDR3: CASSSQSRSGTVNTGELFF. In DNA form, the CDR3 reads TGTGCCAGCAGCTCCCAATCGCGATCCGGGACTGTTAACACCGGGGAGCTGTTTTTT.

This rearrangement joins TRBV29-1 to TRBJ2-7, with D tentatively TRBD2 (6 bases). Germline V gene data show CDR1 as SQVTM and CDR2 as ANQGSEA. CDR3 length equals 15 residues. Trimming left V 1 base short and J 1 base short, with 14 bases between. The CDR3 region is CSVEALAEGSYEQYF. CDR3 in DNA: TGCAGCGTTGAAGCGTTGGCGGAGGGATCCTACGAGCAGTACTTC.

The J gene is TRBJ1-2, the V gene TRBV9; no clear D gene. The CDR3 is made up of 12 amino acids. Trimming removed 3 bases at V and 4 bases at J, with 7 bases between. Germline V gene sequence: CDR1 SGDLS, CDR2 YYNGEE. The chain's CDR3 is CASSAPLYGYTF. In DNA, the CDR3 is TGTGCCAGCAGCGCACCCCTCTATGGCTACACCTTC.

The rearrangement links TRBV9 to TRBJ1-5; D possibly corresponds to TRBD1 (5 bases). The CDR3 runs 15 residues. Germline CDR1 reads SGDLS; CDR2 reads YYNGEE. Trimming removed 0 bases at V and 5 bases at J, with 12 bases between. In DNA, the CDR3 is TGTGCCAGCAGCGTAGCGGGGGGGGATCATCAGCCCCAGCATTTT. Translated, it gives CASSVAGGDHQPQHF.

The chain joins TRBV6-5 to TRBJ1-2; D is ambiguous. V was pared by 4 bases and J by 8 bases, with 11 bases between. CDR1 and CDR2 from the germline V gene are MNHEY and SVGAGI. This CDR3 is built from 12 residues. The CDR3 sequence: CASSLGGYGYTF. CDR3 nucleotides: TGTGCCAGCAGTTTGGGAGGGTACGGCTACACCTTC.

This chain connects TRBV7-9 to TRBJ2-1; D is perhaps TRBD1 (6 bases). This CDR3 comprises 15 residues. Trimming left V 5 bases short and J 1 base short, with 12 bases between. Per germline, CDR1 SEHNR and CDR2 FQNEAQ (reference sequence). CDR3 nucleotides: TGTGCCAGCAGCCCAAAACAGGGATCCTACAATGAGCAGTTCTTC. This sequence encodes CASSPKQGSYNEQFF.

The rearrangement links TRBV14 to TRBJ2-5; D is possibly TRBD1 (5 bases). The CDR3 loop spans 13 amino acids. Germline V gene sequence: CDR1 SGHDN, CDR2 FVKESK. V was shortened by 4 bases and J by 1 base, with 7 bases between the two germline ends. The CDR3 sequence is CASSPTVQETQYF. In nucleotides, the CDR3 is TGTGCCAGCAGCCCGACAGTCCAAGAGACCCAGTACTTC.

The CDR3 coding sequence is TGTGCCAGCAGTTTAGAACTAGCTGCCGAGCAGTACTTC. Translation: CASSLELAAEQYF. The V call is TRBV27, the J call TRBJ2-7; D perhaps matches TRBD2 (6 bases). The V gene lost 2 bases and the J gene lost 6 bases, with 11 bases spanning the gap. The CDR3 loop spans 13 amino acids. Germline loops: CDR1 MNHEY, CDR2 SMNVEV (reference sequence).

This sequence joins TRBV2 and TRBJ2-7; 9 bases line up with TRBD1. The V segment lost 10 bases and the J segment 4 bases; nucleotides outside the gene matches: 11. The CDR3 contains 14 residues. Germline V gene lookup returns CDR1 SNHLY and CDR2 FYNNEI. CDR3 sequence reads: CATLVGQGSYEQYF. CDR3 bases: TGTGCCACCCTGGTGGGACAGGGTTCGTACGAGCAGTACTTC.